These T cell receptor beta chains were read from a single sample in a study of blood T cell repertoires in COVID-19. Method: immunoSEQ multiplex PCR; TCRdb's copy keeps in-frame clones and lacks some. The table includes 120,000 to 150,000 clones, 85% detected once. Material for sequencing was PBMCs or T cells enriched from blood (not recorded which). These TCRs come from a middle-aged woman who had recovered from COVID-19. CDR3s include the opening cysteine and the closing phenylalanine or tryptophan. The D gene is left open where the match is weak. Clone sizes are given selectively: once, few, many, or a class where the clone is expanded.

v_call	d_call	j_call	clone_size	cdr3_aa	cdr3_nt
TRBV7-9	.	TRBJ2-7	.	CASRGTDTYEQYF	TGTGCCAGCAGAGGGACTGATACCTACGAGCAGTACTTC
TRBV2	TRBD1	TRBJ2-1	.	CASSEMKKGQGRNEQFF	TGTGCCAGCAGTGAAATGAAGAAGGGACAGGGGAGGAATGAGCAGTTCTTC
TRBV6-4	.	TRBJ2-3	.	CASSDGGATDTQYF	TGTGCCAGCAGTGACGGGGGGGCCACAGATACGCAGTATTTT
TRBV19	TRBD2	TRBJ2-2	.	CASTLGGAGELFF	TGTGCCAGCACCCTCGGGGGGGCCGGGGAGCTGTTTTTT
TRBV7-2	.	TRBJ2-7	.	CASSSSSYEQYF	TGTGCCAGCAGCTCCAGCTCCTACGAGCAGTACTTC
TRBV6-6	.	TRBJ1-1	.	CASSYSGQDTEAFF	TGTGCCAGCAGTTACTCGGGACAAGACACTGAAGCTTTCTTT
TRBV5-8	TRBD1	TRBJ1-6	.	CASSRDRGNSPLHF	TGTGCCAGCAGCCGGGACAGGGGTAATTCACCCCTCCACTTT
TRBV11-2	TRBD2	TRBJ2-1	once	CASSSEGLARHEQFF	TGTGCCAGCAGCTCCGAAGGACTAGCTCGACATGAGCAGTTCTTC
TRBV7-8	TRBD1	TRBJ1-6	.	CASSPGTDNSPLHF	TGTGCCAGCAGCCCCGGGACAGACAATTCACCCCTCCACTTT
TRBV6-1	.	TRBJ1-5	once	CASSESEFGQTSNQPQHF	TGTGCCAGCAGTGAGTCAGAATTTGGACAGACCAGCAATCAGCCCCAGCATTTT
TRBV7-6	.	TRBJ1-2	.	CASSSGAEGRDGYTF	TGTGCCAGCAGCTCCGGAGCGGAGGGGCGGGATGGCTACACCTTC
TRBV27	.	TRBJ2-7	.	CASSLRVSYEQYF	TGTGCCAGCAGCTTGAGGGTTTCCTACGAGCAGTACTTC
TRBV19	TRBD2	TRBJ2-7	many	CASSTGLLAYEQYF	TGTGCCAGTAGTACGGGACTATTGGCCTACGAGCAGTACTTC
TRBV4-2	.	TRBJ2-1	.	CASSQEGGDEQFF	TGTGCCAGCAGCCAAGAAGGTGGAGATGAGCAGTTCTTC
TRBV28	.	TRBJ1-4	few	CASGEGAREKLFF	TGTGCCAGCGGCGAGGGAGCCCGTGAAAAACTGTTTTTT
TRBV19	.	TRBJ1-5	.	CASSIGGSSQPQHF	TGTGCCAGTAGTATAGGGGGCTCAAGTCAGCCCCAGCATTTT
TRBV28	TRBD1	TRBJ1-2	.	CASKQQGASDGYTF	TGTGCCAGCAAACAACAGGGGGCTAGTGATGGCTACACCTTC
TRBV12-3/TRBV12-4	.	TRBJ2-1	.	CASSRTFHEQFF	TGTGCCAGCAGCAGGACTTTCCATGAGCAGTTCTTC
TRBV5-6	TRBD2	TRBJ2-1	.	CASSPGTSVQFF	TGTGCCAGCAGCCCTGGGACTAGCGTGCAGTTCTTC
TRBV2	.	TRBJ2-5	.	CASSALGGQETQYF	TGTGCCAGCAGCGCCTTGGGAGGCCAAGAGACCCAGTACTTC
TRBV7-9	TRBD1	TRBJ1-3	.	CASSPGTGGNTIYF	TGTGCCAGCAGCCCCGGGACAGGGGGGAACACCATATATTTT
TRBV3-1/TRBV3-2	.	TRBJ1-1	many	CASSVGLKNTEAFF	TGTGCCAGCAGCGTGGGACTGAAGAACACTGAAGCTTTCTTT
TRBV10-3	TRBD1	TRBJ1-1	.	CAIREPTGDGEAFF	TGTGCCATCAGAGAACCCACAGGGGATGGAGAAGCTTTCTTT
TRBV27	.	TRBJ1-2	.	CASSLFWGANYGYTF	TGTGCCAGCAGTTTATTCTGGGGGGCTAACTATGGCTACACCTTC
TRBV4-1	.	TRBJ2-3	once	CASSPSGTDTQYF	TGCGCCAGCAGCCCTAGCGGCACAGATACGCAGTATTTT
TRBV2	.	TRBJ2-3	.	CASRSKTSTDTQYF	TGTGCCAGCAGATCTAAGACTAGCACAGATACGCAGTATTTT
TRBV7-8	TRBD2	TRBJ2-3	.	CASSPRASGGAVPDTQYF	TGTGCCAGCAGCCCCCGGGCTAGCGGGGGGGCCGTGCCAGATACGCAGTATTTT
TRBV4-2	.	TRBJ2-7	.	CASSQESSRQYEQYF	TGTGCCAGCAGCCAAGAATCCTCTCGACAGTACGAGCAGTACTTC
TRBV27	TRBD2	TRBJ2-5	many	CASSWPATSGGPTSSETQYF	TGTGCCAGCAGTTGGCCAGCCACTAGCGGGGGGCCTACATCCTCAGAGACCCAGTACTTC
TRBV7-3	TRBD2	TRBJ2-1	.	CASSLTGTSGSTYNEQFF	TGTGCCAGCAGCTTAACCGGGACTAGCGGGAGCACCTACAATGAGCAGTTCTTC
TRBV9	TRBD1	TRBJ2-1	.	CASDSTGGQDEQFF	TGTGCCAGCGATTCGACAGGGGGTCAGGATGAGCAGTTCTTC
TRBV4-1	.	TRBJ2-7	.	CASSQTGYEQYF	TGCGCCAGCAGCCAGACAGGATACGAGCAGTACTTC
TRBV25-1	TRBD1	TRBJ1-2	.	CASSESGGYGYTF	TGTGCCAGCAGTGAATCAGGGGGCTATGGCTACACCTTC
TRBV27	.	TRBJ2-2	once	CASSLSRGGELFF	TGTGCCAGCAGTCTTAGCCGGGGCGGGGAGCTGTTTTTT
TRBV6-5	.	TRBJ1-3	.	CASSYSASSGNTIYF	TGTGCCAGCAGTTACTCTGCGAGCTCTGGAAACACCATATATTTT
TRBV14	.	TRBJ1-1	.	CASSQDFPGAFSNTEAFF	TGTGCCAGCAGCCAAGATTTCCCTGGGGCTTTTTCCAACACTGAAGCTTTCTTT
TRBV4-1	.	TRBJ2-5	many	CASSPGEVRQETQYF	TGCGCCAGCAGCCCTGGTGAGGTGCGCCAAGAGACCCAGTACTTC
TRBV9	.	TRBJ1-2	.	CASSPQDRASYGYTF	TGTGCCAGCAGCCCACAGGACCGTGCTTCTTATGGCTACACCTTC
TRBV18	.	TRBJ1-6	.	CASSLRQASSYNSPLHF	TGTGCCAGCTCACTCCGACAGGCGAGCTCCTATAATTCACCCCTCCACTTT
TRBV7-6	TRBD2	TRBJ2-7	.	CATRRSGIHEQYF	TGTGCCACCAGAAGAAGCGGGATCCACGAGCAGTACTTC
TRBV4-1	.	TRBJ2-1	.	CASAGGDSSYNEQFF	TGCGCCAGCGCCGGGGGGGACAGCTCCTACAATGAGCAGTTCTTC
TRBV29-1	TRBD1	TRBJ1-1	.	CSGGQGDTEAFF	TGCAGCGGGGGACAGGGGGACACTGAAGCTTTCTTT
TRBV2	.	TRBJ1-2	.	CAILQGRDYGYTF	TGTGCCATATTGCAGGGTAGGGACTATGGCTACACCTTC
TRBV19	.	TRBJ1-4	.	CASSTQGFGEKLFF	TGTGCCAGTAGTACCCAGGGGTTTGGTGAAAAACTGTTTTTT
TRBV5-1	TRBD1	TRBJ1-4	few	CASSWTGQGGKLFF	TGCGCCAGCAGCTGGACGGGACAGGGAGGAAAACTGTTTTTT
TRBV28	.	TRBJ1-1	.	CASSPGQLLNTEAFF	TGTGCCAGCAGCCCCGGACAGCTCCTGAACACTGAAGCTTTCTTT
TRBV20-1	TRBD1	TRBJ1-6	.	CSASFGDRENSPLHF	TGCAGTGCCAGTTTCGGGGACAGGGAAAATTCACCCCTCCACTTT